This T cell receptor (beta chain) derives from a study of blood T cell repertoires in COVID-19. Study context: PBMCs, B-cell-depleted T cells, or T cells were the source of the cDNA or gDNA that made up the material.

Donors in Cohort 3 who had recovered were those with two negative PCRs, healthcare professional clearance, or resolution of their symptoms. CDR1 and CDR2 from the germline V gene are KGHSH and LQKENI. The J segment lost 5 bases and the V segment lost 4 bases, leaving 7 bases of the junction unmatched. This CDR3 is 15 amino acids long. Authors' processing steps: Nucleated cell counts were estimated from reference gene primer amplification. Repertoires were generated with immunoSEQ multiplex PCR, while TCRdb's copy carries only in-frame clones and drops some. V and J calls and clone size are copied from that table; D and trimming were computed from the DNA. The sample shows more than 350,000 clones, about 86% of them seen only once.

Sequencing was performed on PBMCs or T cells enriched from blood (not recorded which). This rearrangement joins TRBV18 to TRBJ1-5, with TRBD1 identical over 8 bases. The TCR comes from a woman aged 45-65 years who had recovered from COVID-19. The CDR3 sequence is CASSQDRGQYQPQHF. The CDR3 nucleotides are TGTGCCAGCTCACAAGACAGGGGACAGTATCAGCCCCAGCATTTT.